A single sample is the source of the 20 T cell receptor beta chains below, sequenced in a study of identical twins. From the 5' RACE reads, TCRdb called clonotypes with MiXCR, one entry per CDR3 protein. The sample shows roughly 690,000 distinct CDR3 sequences, 21% of them seen only once. Separately, the same data were catalogued under a study of T cells expressing NK-cell markers.

The sequenced sample was PBMCs. These receptors were taken from a woman aged 18-35 years in good health.

The V and J genes are TRBV10-2 and TRBJ2-7; D unclear. Germline V gene sequence: CDR1 WSHSY, CDR2 SAAADI. The CDR3 consists of 13 residues. V lost 8 bases and J lost 4, with 15 bases in between. CDR3 bases: TGCGCCAGCGCGCCAGCGACTTCGTACGAGCAGTACTTC. It encodes CASAPATSYEQYF.

The chain uses TRBV2 and TRBJ1-6; TRBD1 agrees at 7 bases. J was trimmed by 10 bases and V by 6 bases; bases with no gene match: 3. There are 12 residues in the CDR3. Looked up from germline, CDR1 is SNHLY and CDR2 is FYNNEI. The CDR3 bases are TGTGCCAGCAGACAGGGGCGCTCACCCCTCCACTTT. It codes for CASRQGRSPLHF.

This clonotype came up a few times. The chain couples TRBV5-1 to TRBJ2-7, with 7 bases aligning to TRBD1. There are 16 residues in the CDR3. Germline trimming cut 3 bases from V and 0 bases from J; bases unmatched to any gene: 9. Germline CDR1 SGHRS, CDR2 YFSETQ. CDR3 amino acids: CASSYLPRDSSYEQYF. CDR3 coding DNA: TGCGCCAGCAGCTATTTACCCCGGGACAGCTCCTACGAGCAGTACTTC.

This clonotype was observed a handful of times. The chain uses TRBV5-6 and TRBJ2-3; 7 nucleotides agree with TRBD2. Germline loops: CDR1 SGHDT, CDR2 YYEEEE. The V and J ends lost 5 bases and 0 bases, in that order; junction bases with no gene match: 6. CDR3 length equals 15 residues. CDR3 nucleotides: TGTGCCAGCAGTGAAGGACTAGGTAGCACAGATACGCAGTATTTT. Translation gives CASSEGLGSTDTQYF.

The chain is built from TRBV20-1 and TRBJ2-7, with D perhaps TRBD1 (6 bases). V was shortened by 1 base and J by 4 bases, with 14 bases between the two germline ends. Looked up from germline, CDR1 is DFQATT and CDR2 is SNEGSKA (reference sequence). The CDR3 spans 14 residues. The CDR3 DNA reads as TGCAGTGCTAGAGTGGGACACACCGTTTACGAGCAGTACTTC. Encoded protein: CSARVGHTVYEQYF.

The V gene is TRBV12-3 or TRBV12-4, the J gene TRBJ2-5, with a weak D call TRBD1 (5 bases). V shed 8 bases and J shed 2 bases, with 9 bases lying between them. The CDR3 contains 12 residues. This CDR3 is CASGQRQETQYF. The CDR3 DNA reads as TGTGCCAGCGGACAAAGGCAAGAGACCCAGTACTTC.

As DNA, the CDR3 is TGTGCCAGCAGCCCTAGCGGGGGACCAGATACGCAGTATTTT. Translating it yields CASSPSGGPDTQYF. This chain uses TRBV7-9 with TRBJ2-3; 10 bases fit TRBD2. V shed 5 bases and J 4 bases; nucleotides not matched to a gene: 3. Germline lookup yields CDR1 SEHNR and CDR2 FQNEAQ (reference sequence). The CDR3 spans 14 residues. Drawing the rest from reference TRBV7-9 and TRBJ2-3, the complete variable domain is DTGVSQNPRHKITKRGQNVTFRCDPISEHNRLYWYRQTLGQGPEFLTYFQNEAQLEKSRLLSDRFSAERPKGSFSTLEIQRTEQGDSAMYLCASSPSGGPDTQYFGPGTRLTVL.

This clonotype was picked up one time. V is TRBV11-2 and J is TRBJ2-3, with TRBD1 matching over 7 bases. Germline V gene data show CDR1 as SGHAT and CDR2 as FQNNGV. The CDR3 has 16 amino acids. V dropped 3 bases and J dropped 3; count of bases not matched to a gene: 9. The DNA for the CDR3 is TGTGCCAGCAGCTTTATACAGGGGAGAGGGACAGATACGCAGTATTTT. Encoded protein: CASSFIQGRGTDTQYF.

The genes are TRBV6-1 and TRBJ2-1; 9 bases are shared with TRBD2. The CDR3 contains 14 residues. Germline CDR1 reads MNHNS; CDR2 reads SASEGT. V lost 8 bases to trimming and J lost 6 bases; unmatched junction nucleotides: 8. This CDR3 is CASSNSGSGNEQFF. Written as DNA, the CDR3 is TGTGCCAGCTCTAATAGCGGGAGTGGCAATGAGCAGTTCTTC.

The chain uses TRBV7-6 and TRBJ1-1; D gene uncertain. Germline CDR1 and CDR2: SGHVS and FNYEAQ. V dropped 5 bases and J dropped 6 bases, with 10 bases sitting between them. The CDR3 extends over 12 amino acids. Here the CDR3 DNA reads TGTGCCAGCAGCCCCAATCGAGCTGAAGCTTTCTTT. Translated, it gives CASSPNRAEAFF.

This clonotype has only a few counts. The J gene is TRBJ2-3, the V gene TRBV5-1; 7 nucleotides align to TRBD2. This CDR3 comprises 13 residues. CDR1 is SGHRS and CDR2 is YFSETQ in the germline V gene. V was clipped by 3 bases and J by 12 bases; unmatched bases: 10. DNA of the CDR3: TGCGCCAGCAGCTGGGAGGGCAGGCGGGGTCAGTATTTT. Amino acids: CASSWEGRRGQYF.

This clonotype was counted between two and nine times. This sequence joins TRBV7-9 and TRBJ2-1, with 11 nucleotides matching TRBD2. V lost 4 bases and J lost 5; bases outside the gene matches: 4. The CDR3 is made up of 15 amino acids. Per the germline V gene, CDR1 is SEHNR and CDR2 is FQNEAQ (reference sequence). The CDR3: CASSSPSGGHNEQFF. Written as DNA, the CDR3 is TGTGCCAGCAGCTCCCCTAGCGGGGGGCACAATGAGCAGTTCTTC.

The J gene is TRBJ2-1, the V gene TRBV7-2; possibly TRBD2 for D (5 bases). CDR1 SGHTA and CDR2 FQGNSA come from the germline V gene. The V end was cut by 5 bases, the J end by 7 bases, with 18 bases between. The CDR3 covers 15 residues. DNA for the CDR3: TGTGCCAGCAGCCCAGATAACGTAGCGAAGAATGAGCAGTTCTTC. Amino acids: CASSPDNVAKNEQFF.

The chain has TRBV6-6 and TRBJ2-1; D may be TRBD1 (6 bases). Trimming removed 6 bases from V and 6 bases from J, with 12 bases in between. Germline CDR1 is MNHNY and CDR2 is SVGAGI (reference sequence). The CDR3 runs to 13 residues. CDR3 sequence (DNA): TGTGCCAGCAGGGACCAGGGGCGCAATGAGCAGTTCTTC. Amino acids: CASRDQGRNEQFF.

The chain recombines TRBV18 with TRBJ1-5; D is uncertain. Between the trimmed V and J ends, which lost 5 bases and 0 bases, there was a span of 17 bases. CDR1 KGHSH and CDR2 LQKENI come from the germline V gene. The CDR3 spans 17 residues. The CDR3 DNA reads as TGTGCCAGCTCATCCGACGAAATTTTTTATAGCAATCAGCCCCAGCATTTT. It is translated as CASSSDEIFYSNQPQHF.

This clonotype appeared many times. The rearrangement uses TRBV2 and TRBJ1-2; 8 bases fit TRBD1. Germline values: CDR1 SNHLY, CDR2 FYNNEI. With V trimmed by 6 bases and J by 8 bases, 5 bases remained unmatched. This CDR3 has 12 residues. CDR3: CASRTDRGGYTF. CDR3 DNA: TGTGCCAGCAGAACCGACAGGGGCGGCTACACCTTC.

This clonotype was picked up a small number of times. This chain joins TRBV20-1 and TRBJ2-2; D may be TRBD1 or TRBD2 (5 bases each). From germline, CDR1 is DFQATT and CDR2 SNEGSKA (reference sequence). The CDR3 has 16 residues. Trimming stripped 0 bases from V and 5 bases from J, with 16 bases between. The DNA for the CDR3 is TGCAGTGCTAGAGATCGCCATGACTGGGGGACCGGGGAGCTGTTTTTT. This encodes CSARDRHDWGTGELFF.

This clonotype was detected only a few times. The chain combines TRBV5-1 with TRBJ2-7, with D possibly matching TRBD2 (6 bases). The CDR3 covers 14 residues. Per the germline V gene, CDR1 is SGHRS and CDR2 is YFSETQ. V gave up 0 bases and J gave up 4 bases, with 11 bases separating them. For the CDR3, the DNA is TGCGCCAGCAGCTTGGCGGGGGTAAATTACGAGCAGTACTTC. Translation: CASSLAGVNYEQYF. The full variable domain, its missing parts supplied by reference TRBV5-1 and TRBJ2-7, is KAGVTQTPRYLIKTRGQQVTLSCSPISGHRSVSWYQQTPGQGLQFLFEYFSETQRNKGNFPGRFSGRQFSNSRSEMNVSTLELGDSALYLCASSLAGVNYEQYFGPGTRLTVT.

V is TRBV4-3 and J is TRBJ2-7, with 7 bases fitting TRBD2. The trim removed 4 bases at V and 4 bases at J, leaving 10 bases unmatched. The CDR3 has 15 residues. CDR1 and CDR2 from the germline V gene are LGHNA and YSLEER. The CDR3 is CASSPEGSGQYEQYF. The CDR3 nucleotides read TGCGCCAGCAGCCCTGAAGGTAGCGGGCAGTACGAGCAGTACTTC.

A remark on this clonotype: Its ends do not fully match the called genes, so a read error is possible. The V gene is TRBV6-2 or TRBV6-3, the J gene TRBJ2-3; 9 bases agree with TRBD2. The V gene's germline CDR1 is MNHEY and CDR2 SVGEGT. The CDR3 extends over 15 amino acids. The CDR3 coding sequence is TGTGCCAGCAGTTACTCGACCCTTAGCGGGAGTAAGGAGGATTTT. This encodes CASSYSTLSGSKEDF.